This T cell receptor (beta chain) was obtained from a study of blood T cell repertoires in COVID-19. As handled by the study authors: Estimated nucleated cell counts came from reference gene primer amplification. Assay used: immunoSEQ multiplex PCR; TCRdb lists only in-frame clones, some missing. V, J and clone size were drawn from that table, and D and trimming were deduced from the DNA. The table includes under 250,000 clones, approximately 88% detected once. Trimming stripped 5 bases from V and 5 bases from J, with 13 bases between. Germline CDR1 reads LGHDT; CDR2 reads YNNKEL (reference sequence). This CDR3 region has 13 residues.

The chain is built from TRBV3-1 (or the pseudogene TRBV3-2) and TRBJ2-7; D is unclear. The specimen was peripheral blood. This sequence was found in a man aged 35-49 years with acute or convalescent COVID-19. The CDR3 region has the DNA TGTGCCAGCAGCATAAGCAGGTCCCACGAGCAGTACTTC. Translated: CASSISRSHEQYF.